The 3 T cell receptor beta chains below all came from one sample that was sequenced in a study of blood T cell repertoires in COVID-19. The table came from immunoSEQ multiplex PCR; TCRdb's copy has only in-frame clones and leaves some out. The sample yields 200,000 to 300,000 clones, approximately 85% seen once. The sequencing sample was made of peripheral blood. These receptor sequences come from a woman older than 75 with COVID-19, enrolled during active disease.

J is TRBJ2-2 and V is TRBV10-3; the match to TRBD2 covers 8 bases. The CDR3 loop spans 14 amino acids. Germline values: CDR1 ENHRY, CDR2 SYGVKD. V lost 10 bases and J lost 2; bases outside the gene matches: 6. DNA for the CDR3: TGTGCCACCCTTGCGGGGGGCAACACCGGGGAGCTGTTTTTT. Translating gives CATLAGGNTGELFF.

This clone has just one count. The gene calls are TRBV6-5 and TRBJ1-5; unclear D gene. This CDR3 contains 13 residues. The V end was cut by 6 bases, the J end by 10 bases, with 16 bases between. In germline, CDR1 is MNHEY, CDR2 SVGAGI. The CDR3 sequence is CASRESTNSPQHF. In DNA form, the CDR3 reads TGTGCCAGCAGGGAGAGCACGAATTCACCCCAGCATTTT.

In DNA form, the CDR3 reads TGTGCCAGCAGCGAGACAGGGACTGGGACCGGGGAGCTGTTTTTT. It is translated as CASSETGTGTGELFF. The chain employs TRBV9 and TRBJ2-2; possibly TRBD1 for D (7 bases). This CDR3 region has 15 residues. Germline V gene data show CDR1 as SGDLS and CDR2 as YYNGEE. V gave up 3 bases and J gave up 5 bases, with 14 bases separating them.